The clone carrying this T cell receptor (beta chain) was seen ten or more times. These data come from a study of breast tumors, draining lymph nodes, adjacent tissues. The lymph nodes were axillary draining lymph nodes from breast cancer patients. Each CDR3 protein gets one entry after TCRdb re-called the multiplex PCR reads with MiXCR. The top ten hold 3.6% of the sample, which has 200,000 to 250,000 distinct CDR3 sequences, less than 40% seen once. The germline V and J ends were trimmed by 6 bases and 2 bases, with 6 bases remaining between them. This CDR3 spans 12 amino acids. Germline assignment: CDR1 SNHLY and CDR2 FYNNEI.

The chain recombines TRBV2 with TRBJ2-3; no definite D call. The receptor was derived from a female donor with breast cancer. Some clones in this sample may be carry-over from other donors' samples. Sample: axillary lymph node tissue. In DNA form, the CDR3 reads TGTGCCAGCAGGGGCCTCACAGATACGCAGTATTTT. This translates into CASRGLTDTQYF. Drawing the rest from reference TRBV2 and TRBJ2-3, the complete variable domain is EPEVTQTPSHQVTQMGQEVILRCVPISNHLYFYWYRQILGQKVEFLVSFYNNEISEKSEIFDDQFSVERPDGSNFTLKIRSTKLEDSAMYFCASRGLTDTQYFGPGTRLTVL.